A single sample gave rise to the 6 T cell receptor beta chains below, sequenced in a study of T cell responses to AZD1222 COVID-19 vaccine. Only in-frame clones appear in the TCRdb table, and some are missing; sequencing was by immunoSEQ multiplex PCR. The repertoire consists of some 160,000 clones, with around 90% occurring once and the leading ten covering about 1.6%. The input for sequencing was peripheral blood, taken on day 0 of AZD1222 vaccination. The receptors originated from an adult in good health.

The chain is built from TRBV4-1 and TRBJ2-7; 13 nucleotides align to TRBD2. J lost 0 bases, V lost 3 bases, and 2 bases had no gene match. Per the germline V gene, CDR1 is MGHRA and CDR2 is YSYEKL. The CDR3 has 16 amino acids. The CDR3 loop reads CASSQGTSGNSYEQYF. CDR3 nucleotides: TGCGCCAGCAGCCAGGGGACTAGCGGGAACTCCTACGAGCAGTACTTC.

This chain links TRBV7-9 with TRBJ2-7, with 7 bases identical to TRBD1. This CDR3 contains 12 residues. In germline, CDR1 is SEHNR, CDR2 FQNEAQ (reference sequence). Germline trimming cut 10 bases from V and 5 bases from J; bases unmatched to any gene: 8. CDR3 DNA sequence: TGTGCCATTTACAGGGGACAGCACGAGCAGTACTTC. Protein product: CAIYRGQHEQYF.

CDR3: CASMKRGTHEQYF. CDR3 sequence (DNA): TGTGCCAGCATGAAGCGGGGGACCCACGAGCAGTACTTC. This rearrangement joins TRBV27 to TRBJ2-7; 8 bases map to TRBD2. J lost 5 bases, V lost 7 bases, and 7 bases had no gene match. Per the germline V gene, CDR1 is MNHEY and CDR2 is SMNVEV (reference sequence). The CDR3 extends over 13 amino acids.

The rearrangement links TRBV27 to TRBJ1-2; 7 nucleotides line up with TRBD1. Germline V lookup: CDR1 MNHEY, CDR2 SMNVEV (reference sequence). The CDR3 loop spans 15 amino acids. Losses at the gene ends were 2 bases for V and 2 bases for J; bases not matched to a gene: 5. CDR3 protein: CASSLLGGQNYGYTF. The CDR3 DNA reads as TGTGCCAGCAGTTTACTCGGGGGACAGAACTATGGCTACACCTTC.

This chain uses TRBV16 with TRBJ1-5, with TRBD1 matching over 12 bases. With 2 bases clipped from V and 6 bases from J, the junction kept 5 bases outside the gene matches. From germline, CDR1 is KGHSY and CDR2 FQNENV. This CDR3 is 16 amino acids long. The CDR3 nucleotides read TGTGCCAGCAGCCAAGAGGGGACAGGGGGCGGTCAGCCCCAGCATTTT. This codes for CASSQEGTGGGQPQHF.

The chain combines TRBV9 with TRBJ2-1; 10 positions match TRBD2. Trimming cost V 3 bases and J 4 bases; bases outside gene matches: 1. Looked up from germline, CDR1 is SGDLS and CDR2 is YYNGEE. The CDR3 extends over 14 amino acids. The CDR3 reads CASSASGSYNEQFF. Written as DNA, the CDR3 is TGTGCCAGCAGCGCTAGCGGGAGTTACAATGAGCAGTTCTTC. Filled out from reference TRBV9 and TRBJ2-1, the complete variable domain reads DSGVTQTPKHLITATGQRVTLRCSPRSGDLSVYWYQQSLDQGLQFLIQYYNGEERAKGNILERFSAQQFPDLHSELNLSSLELGDSALYFCASSASGSYNEQFFGPGTRLTVL.